The 7 T cell receptor beta chains listed next were all sequenced from one sample in a study of T cells in localized non-small cell lung cancer (dated by TCRdb to between 2020 and 2021). The library came from the immunoSEQ multiplex PCR assay. TCRdb obtained this table from immuneACCESS and retained in-frame rearrangements with V and J assigned. These tables miss some clones; where compared with another copy, unresolved V genes account for less than half of the shortfall, and the remainder is unexplained. The sample table holds tens of thousands of clones, of which more than 85% were seen once. The top ten clonotypes cover roughly 7.1% of the sample. The sample in question was peripheral blood, obtained before any cancer treatment. The receptors here all came from a woman between 18 and 49 years old with stage III lung adenocarcinoma.

The chain recombines TRBV9 with TRBJ2-5; 7 nucleotides line up with TRBD1. J gave up 3 bases and V 0 bases, and 5 bases lay outside the gene matches. Looked up from germline, CDR1 is SGDLS and CDR2 is YYNGEE. CDR3 length: 15 amino acids. This chain's CDR3 is CASSVAGTAKETQYF. CDR3 DNA sequence: TGTGCCAGCAGCGTAGCCGGGACAGCAAAAGAGACCCAGTACTTC. Full variable domain (remainder filled in from reference TRBV9 and TRBJ2-5): DSGVTQTPKHLITATGQRVTLRCSPRSGDLSVYWYQQSLDQGLQFLIQYYNGEERAKGNILERFSAQQFPDLHSELNLSSLELGDSALYFCASSVAGTAKETQYFGPGTRLLVL.

The rearrangement uses TRBV7-9 and TRBJ2-3; 8 bases line up with TRBD2. Germline assignment: CDR1 SEHNR and CDR2 FQNEAQ (reference sequence). Trimming took 1 base from V and 6 from J; bases not matched to a gene: 3. This CDR3 comprises 14 residues. The CDR3: CASSLDGGEDTQYF. CDR3 coding DNA: TGTGCCAGCAGCTTAGACGGGGGGGAGGATACGCAGTATTTT.

The chain links TRBV5-5 to TRBJ2-2, with TRBD1 matching 9 bases. In germline, CDR1 is SGHKS, CDR2 YYEKEE (reference sequence). The J segment lost 3 bases and the V segment lost 6 bases, leaving 6 bases of the junction unmatched. CDR3 length: 15 residues. CDR3 loop: CASNTGGADTGELFF. The CDR3 DNA sequence: TGTGCCAGCAACACAGGGGGCGCGGACACCGGGGAGCTGTTTTTT.

The chain combines TRBV29-1 with TRBJ2-7, with 8 bases that match TRBD2. From germline, CDR1 is SQVTM and CDR2 ANQGSEA. V shed 6 bases, J shed 7 bases, and the junction held 11 bases outside the gene matches. The CDR3 extends over 13 amino acids. The CDR3 region is CSVRPGGSWEQYF. DNA for the CDR3: TGCAGCGTGAGGCCGGGGGGGTCTTGGGAGCAGTACTTC.

The rearrangement joins TRBV6-1 to TRBJ1-6, with 7 bases that match TRBD1. Germline V CDR1 and CDR2: MNHNS, SASEGT. This CDR3 comprises 15 residues. V lost 4 bases and J lost 7; bases outside the gene matches: 7. The CDR3 region is CASSGLAGGNSPLHF. CDR3 nucleotide sequence: TGTGCCAGCAGTGGCTTAGCAGGGGGGAATTCACCCCTCCACTTT.

This clone occurred a few times. V gene TRBV2 combines with J gene TRBJ2-5; TRBD2 might be the D (6 bases). CDR1 is SNHLY and CDR2 is FYNNEI in the germline V gene. The V gene lost 1 base and the J gene lost 4 bases, with 7 bases spanning the gap. This CDR3 has 13 residues. The CDR3 loop is CASSEVGGETQYF. CDR3 sequence (DNA): TGTGCCAGCAGTGAAGTGGGAGGAGAGACCCAGTACTTC.

This clone was recorded once. The chain links TRBV5-1 to TRBJ2-5; 14 nucleotides line up with TRBD2. The CDR3 loop spans 16 amino acids. Per the germline V gene, CDR1 is SGHRS and CDR2 is YFSETQ. The junction had 5 bases not matched to a gene; V was cut back by 4 bases and J by 3 bases. Here the CDR3 reads CASSPGLAGGEETQYF. As DNA, the CDR3 is TGCGCCAGCAGCCCCGGACTAGCGGGGGGAGAAGAGACCCAGTACTTC. The whole variable domain, remainder taken from reference TRBV5-1 and TRBJ2-5, is KAGVTQTPRYLIKTRGQQVTLSCSPISGHRSVSWYQQTPGQGLQFLFEYFSETQRNKGNFPGRFSGRQFSNSRSEMNVSTLELGDSALYLCASSPGLAGGEETQYFGPGTRLLVL.